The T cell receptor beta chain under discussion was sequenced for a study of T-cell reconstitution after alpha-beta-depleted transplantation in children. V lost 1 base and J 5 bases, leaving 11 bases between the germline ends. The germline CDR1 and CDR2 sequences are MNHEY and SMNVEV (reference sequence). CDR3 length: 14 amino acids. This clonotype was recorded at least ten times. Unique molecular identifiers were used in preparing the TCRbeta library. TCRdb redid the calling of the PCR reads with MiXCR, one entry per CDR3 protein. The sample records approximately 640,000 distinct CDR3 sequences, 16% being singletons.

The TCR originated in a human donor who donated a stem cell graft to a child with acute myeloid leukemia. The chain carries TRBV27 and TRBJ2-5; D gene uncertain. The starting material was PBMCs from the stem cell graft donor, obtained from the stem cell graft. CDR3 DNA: TGTGCCAGCAGTTTATATCAAACCGGGGAGACCCAGTACTTC. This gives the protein CASSLYQTGETQYF.